This entry describes one T cell receptor beta chain. The source of the sample is a study of sequential checkpoint blockade in melanoma. Study-level information: First-line arms were nivolumab then ipilimumab, or the reverse, randomized 1:1. Maintenance nivolumab came after either treatment sequence.

The length of the CDR3 is 11 residues. Germline V gene lookup returns CDR1 DFQATT and CDR2 SNEGSKA (reference sequence). V was pared by 1 base and J by 7 bases, with 7 bases between. Assay: immunoSEQ multiplex PCR; the TCRdb copy retains only in-frame clones and omits some. The table has 15,000 to 20,000 clones, 90% to 95% seen once. The sample's treatment: randomized to nivolumab then ipilimumab (arm A) or the reverse (arm B). Patients had received no earlier DNA-damaging chemotherapy. PBMC sorting kept live CD3+CD8+ cells without CD19 or CD56. This receptor was identified in a human donor with melanoma. The material was CD8+ T cells sorted from blood (inferred from file names), obtained from a patient given nivolumab and ipilimumab in sequence. The V gene is TRBV20-1, the J gene TRBJ1-2; D remains ambiguous. CDR3 coding DNA: TGCAGTGCTAGAGTCGAGTTTGGCTACACCTTC. Encoded protein: CSARVEFGYTF.